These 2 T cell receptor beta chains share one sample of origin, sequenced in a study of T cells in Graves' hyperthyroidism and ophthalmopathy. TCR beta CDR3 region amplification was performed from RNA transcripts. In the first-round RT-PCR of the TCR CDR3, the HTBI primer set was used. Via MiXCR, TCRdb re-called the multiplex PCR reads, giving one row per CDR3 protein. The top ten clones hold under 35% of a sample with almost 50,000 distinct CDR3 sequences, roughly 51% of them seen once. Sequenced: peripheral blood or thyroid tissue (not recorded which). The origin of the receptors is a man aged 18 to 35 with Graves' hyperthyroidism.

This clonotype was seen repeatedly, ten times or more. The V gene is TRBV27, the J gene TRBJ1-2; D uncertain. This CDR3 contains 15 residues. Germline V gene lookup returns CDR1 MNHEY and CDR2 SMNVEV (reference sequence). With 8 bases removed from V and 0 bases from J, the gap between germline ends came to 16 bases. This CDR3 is CASRERVAANYGYTF. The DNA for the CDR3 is TGTGCCAGCCGGGAAAGAGTGGCAGCTAACTATGGCTACACCTTC.

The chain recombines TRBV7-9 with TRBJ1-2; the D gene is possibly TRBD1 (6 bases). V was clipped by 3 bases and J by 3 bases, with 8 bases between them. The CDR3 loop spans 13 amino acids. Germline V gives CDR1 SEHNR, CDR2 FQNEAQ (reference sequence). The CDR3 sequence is CASSFPGDYGYTF. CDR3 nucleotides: TGTGCCAGCAGCTTCCCAGGGGACTATGGCTACACCTTC. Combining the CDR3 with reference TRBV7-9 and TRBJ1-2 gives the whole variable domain DTGVSQNPRHKITKRGQNVTFRCDPISEHNRLYWYRQTLGQGPEFLTYFQNEAQLEKSRLLSDRFSAERPKGSFSTLEIQRTEQGDSAMYLCASSFPGDYGYTFGSGTRLTVV.